This is a list of T cell receptor beta chains from one sample in a study of CD4 and CD8 cells across lung adenocarcinoma regions. TCRdb re-called the PCR reads through MiXCR, storing one row per CDR3 protein. The sample includes about 27,000 distinct CDR3 sequences, 50% to 55% seen only once; the top ten take 40% to 55%. Material for sequencing was CD8+ T cells from the center of a lung tumor. The receptors here all came from a male donor with lung adenocarcinoma. The CD4 and CD8 labels of this study may be unreliable. Both conserved end residues are part of each CDR3. The order of the fields is V gene, J gene, CDR3 length, clone size, D gene, CDR3 protein, CDR3 DNA. D genes are given only for firm matches. Clone size is shown for a subset of rows, as once, few, many or a class of expanded clone.

v_gene: TRBV7-2; j_gene: TRBJ2-4; len: 15; abundance: .; d_gene: .; CDR3aa: CASGSRRGAKNTQYF; CDR3nt: TGTGCCAGCGGCTCGCGGCGCGGAGCCAAAAACACTCAGTATTTC
v_gene: TRBV6-1; j_gene: TRBJ2-3; len: 16; abundance: .; d_gene: .; CDR3aa: CASAGAGARDRDTQYF; CDR3nt: TGTGCCAGCGCGGGGGCCGGGGCACGTGACCGGGATACCCAGTATTTC
v_gene: TRBV14; j_gene: TRBJ2-4; len: 17; abundance: .; d_gene: TRBD1; CDR3aa: CASSQGVGGRDKNTQYF; CDR3nt: TGTGCCAGCAGCCAGGGGGTAGGGGGCCGTGACAAAAACACCCAGTACTTC
v_gene: TRBV6-1; j_gene: TRBJ2-1; len: 16; abundance: .; d_gene: .; CDR3aa: CASSERRGVTYNEQFF; CDR3nt: TGTGCCAGCAGTGAACGTAGGGGAGTTACCTACAATGAGCAGTTCTTC
v_gene: TRBV10-3; j_gene: TRBJ2-3; len: 15; abundance: .; d_gene: .; CDR3aa: CAISPEVGGKNIQYF; CDR3nt: TGTGCCATCAGCCCCGAGGTGGGGGGCAAAAACATTCAGTATTTC
v_gene: TRBV6-1; j_gene: TRBJ2-5; len: 13; abundance: medium-sized; d_gene: TRBD1; CDR3aa: CASGGTDRQTQYF; CDR3nt: TGTGCCAGCGGGGGAACGGACAGGCAGACCCAGTACTTC
v_gene: TRBV3-1; j_gene: TRBJ2-5; len: 15; abundance: .; d_gene: TRBD2; CDR3aa: CASSQDRGLGETQYF; CDR3nt: TGTGCCAGCAGCCAAGATCGGGGACTAGGAGAGACCCAGTACTTC
v_gene: TRBV11-2; j_gene: TRBJ2-1; len: 15; abundance: few; d_gene: .; CDR3aa: CASSLSGPSYNEQFF; CDR3nt: TGTGCCAGCAGCTTATCCGGGCCCTCCTACAATGAGCAGTTCTTC
v_gene: TRBV7-6; j_gene: TRBJ2-4; len: 13; abundance: .; d_gene: .; CDR3aa: CATGLGAKDTQYF; CDR3nt: TGTGCCACGGGGCTGGGAGCCAAAGACACGCAGTACTTT
v_gene: TRBV6-2/TRBV6-3; j_gene: TRBJ2-7; len: 17; abundance: .; d_gene: TRBD2; CDR3aa: CASSLTSGSGRSYEQYF; CDR3nt: TGTGCCAGCAGTTTGACTAGCGGGTCTGGACGCTCCTACGAGCAGTACTTC
v_gene: TRBV10-1; j_gene: TRBJ1-1; len: 13; abundance: .; d_gene: .; CDR3aa: CASSTAGGNRAFF; CDR3nt: TGCGCCAGCAGCACTGCGGGGGGGAATAGAGCTTTCTTT
v_gene: TRBV6-1; j_gene: TRBJ2-3; len: 16; abundance: .; d_gene: .; CDR3aa: CASSASAVGATDTQYF; CDR3nt: TGTGCCAGCAGCGCCTCCGCGGTGGGAGCCACAGATACGCAGTATTTC
v_gene: TRBV6-1; j_gene: TRBJ2-2; len: 13; abundance: .; d_gene: TRBD2; CDR3aa: CASSGRTSGELFF; CDR3nt: TGTGCCAGCAGTGGACGGACTAGCGGGGAGCTGTTTTTT
v_gene: TRBV10-1; j_gene: TRBJ2-7; len: 14; abundance: .; d_gene: .; CDR3aa: CANWAKPLYYEQYF; CDR3nt: TGCGCCAATTGGGCAAAACCTCTGTATTACGAGCAGTACTTC
v_gene: TRBV6-5; j_gene: TRBJ1-4; len: 15; abundance: .; d_gene: .; CDR3aa: CASSYSGATNEKLFF; CDR3nt: TGTGCCAGCAGTTACTCGGGGGCAACTAATGAAAAACTGTTTTTT
v_gene: TRBV12-3/TRBV12-4; j_gene: TRBJ1-1; len: 12; abundance: many; d_gene: .; CDR3aa: CASCHSYTEAFF; CDR3nt: TGTGCCAGCTGTCATAGTTACACTGAAGCTTTCTTT
v_gene: TRBV29-1; j_gene: TRBJ1-1; len: 14; abundance: few; d_gene: .; CDR3aa: CSVVGGTLNTEAFF; CDR3nt: TGCAGCGTTGTCGGCGGGACGTTGAACACTGAAGCTTTCTTT
v_gene: TRBV7-2; j_gene: TRBJ2-5; len: 16; abundance: medium-sized; d_gene: .; CDR3aa: CASSLSARVEGETQYF; CDR3nt: TGTGCCAGCAGCTTATCTGCCAGGGTAGAAGGAGAGACCCAGTACTTC
v_gene: TRBV2; j_gene: TRBJ2-5; len: 11; abundance: few; d_gene: .; CDR3aa: CASYRGETQYF; CDR3nt: TGTGCCAGTTATCGAGGGGAGACCCAGTACTTC
v_gene: TRBV23-1; j_gene: TRBJ2-6; len: 18; abundance: many; d_gene: TRBD1; CDR3aa: CASSHPGQKTRGANVLTF; CDR3nt: TGCGCCAGCAGTCATCCGGGACAGAAGACCCGGGGGGCCAACGTCCTGACTTTC
v_gene: TRBV25-1; j_gene: TRBJ2-3; len: 15; abundance: .; d_gene: .; CDR3aa: CASSAGLWAKDTQYF; CDR3nt: TGTGCCAGCAGTGCGGGGCTGTGGGCCAAAGATACGCAGTACTTT
v_gene: TRBV6-2/TRBV6-3; j_gene: TRBJ2-7; len: 17; abundance: once; d_gene: TRBD1; CDR3aa: CASSRTGGRARTYEQYF; CDR3nt: TGTGCCAGCAGCCGGACAGGGGGCCGCGCTAGGACCTACGAGCAGTACTTC
v_gene: TRBV29-1; j_gene: TRBJ2-1; len: 14; abundance: few; d_gene: TRBD2; CDR3aa: CSVGGTSGYNEQFF; CDR3nt: TGCAGCGTTGGGGGGACTAGCGGATACAATGAGCAGTTCTTC
v_gene: TRBV4-2; j_gene: TRBJ2-3; len: 13; abundance: many; d_gene: TRBD1; CDR3aa: CASSWGQGDVQYF; CDR3nt: TGTGCCAGCAGCTGGGGACAGGGGGATGTGCAGTATTTT
v_gene: TRBV20-1; j_gene: TRBJ2-3; len: 14; abundance: .; d_gene: TRBD2; CDR3aa: CSAPGLAGRDTQYF; CDR3nt: TGCAGTGCGCCGGGACTAGCGGGACGAGATACGCAGTATTTT
v_gene: TRBV14; j_gene: TRBJ2-3; len: 13; abundance: .; d_gene: .; CDR3aa: CASSQGIGATQYF; CDR3nt: TGTGCCAGCAGCCAAGGAATCGGGGCTACGCAGTATTTT
v_gene: TRBV10-3; j_gene: TRBJ2-4; len: 14; abundance: .; d_gene: .; CDR3aa: CAGIGGGQRDIQYF; CDR3nt: TGTGCGGGCATCGGGGGCGGACAGAGAGACATTCAGTACTTC
v_gene: TRBV6-5; j_gene: TRBJ2-2; len: 16; abundance: medium-sized; d_gene: TRBD1; CDR3aa: CASSSGQGASTGELFF; CDR3nt: TGTGCCAGCAGTTCTGGACAGGGGGCCTCCACCGGGGAGCTGTTTTTT
v_gene: TRBV10-2; j_gene: TRBJ2-3; len: 14; abundance: .; d_gene: .; CDR3aa: CGSWTRGAKNTQYF; CDR3nt: TGCGGCAGCTGGACTCGGGGAGCCAAAAATACTCAGTATTTC
v_gene: TRBV6-1; j_gene: TRBJ2-3; len: 14; abundance: .; d_gene: .; CDR3aa: CASQYSGSTDTQYF; CDR3nt: TGTGCCAGCCAGTATAGCGGTAGCACAGATACGCAGTATTTT
v_gene: TRBV10-1; j_gene: TRBJ2-4; len: 15; abundance: .; d_gene: .; CDR3aa: CASGAGLRAKNTQYF; CDR3nt: TGCGCCAGCGGGGCGGGGCTGCGAGCCAAAAATACTCAGTACTTC
v_gene: TRBV10-1; j_gene: TRBJ2-2; len: 14; abundance: .; d_gene: .; CDR3aa: CASSPGEYSGTLFF; CDR3nt: TGCGCCAGCAGCCCGGGAGAGTATTCCGGTACGCTGTTTTTT
v_gene: TRBV10-3; j_gene: TRBJ2-3; len: 11; abundance: .; d_gene: .; CDR3aa: CAMGGKDTQYF; CDR3nt: TGTGCCATGGGAGGCAAAGATACGCAGTATTTC
v_gene: TRBV27; j_gene: TRBJ1-1; len: 15; abundance: many; d_gene: TRBD1; CDR3aa: CASSFYWDSATEAFF; CDR3nt: TGTGCCAGCAGTTTCTATTGGGACAGCGCCACTGAAGCTTTCTTT
v_gene: TRBV6-1; j_gene: TRBJ2-6; len: 19; abundance: many; d_gene: TRBD2; CDR3aa: CASTRQNGGALSGANVLTF; CDR3nt: TGTGCCAGCACACGCCAGAACGGGGGGGCACTCTCTGGGGCCAACGTCCTGACTTTC
v_gene: TRBV11-2; j_gene: TRBJ2-7; len: 16; abundance: many; d_gene: TRBD2; CDR3aa: CASSQPSGRASYEQYF; CDR3nt: TGTGCCAGCAGCCAACCTAGCGGGAGAGCTTCCTACGAGCAGTACTTC
v_gene: TRBV6-1; j_gene: TRBJ2-1; len: 14; abundance: .; d_gene: .; CDR3aa: CASSARGSYNEQFF; CDR3nt: TGTGCCAGCAGTGCGCGGGGCTCCTACAATGAGCAGTTCTTC
v_gene: TRBV6-1; j_gene: TRBJ2-4; len: 14; abundance: many; d_gene: .; CDR3aa: CATLDGLAKNIQYF; CDR3nt: TGTGCCACCCTCGATGGGTTAGCCAAAAACATTCAGTACTTC
v_gene: TRBV11-2; j_gene: TRBJ2-2; len: 15; abundance: few; d_gene: .; CDR3aa: CASSLDDPLPEELFF; CDR3nt: TGTGCCAGCAGCTTAGATGATCCCCTTCCAGAGGAGCTGTTTTTT
v_gene: TRBV6-1; j_gene: TRBJ2-3; len: 12; abundance: few; d_gene: TRBD1; CDR3aa: CASRQGADTQYF; CDR3nt: TGTGCCAGCAGACAGGGGGCAGATACGCAGTATTTT
v_gene: TRBV7-3; j_gene: TRBJ1-1; len: 14; abundance: .; d_gene: TRBD1; CDR3aa: CASSLIPGGTEAFF; CDR3nt: TGTGCCAGCAGCTTAATCCCAGGGGGCACTGAAGCTTTCTTT
v_gene: TRBV6-1; j_gene: TRBJ2-5; len: 14; abundance: many; d_gene: TRBD2; CDR3aa: CASSLAGVRETQYF; CDR3nt: TGTGCCAGCAGCCTAGCGGGAGTCAGGGAGACCCAGTACTTC
v_gene: TRBV4-1; j_gene: TRBJ2-7; len: 15; abundance: .; d_gene: .; CDR3aa: CASSPGGGATDTQYF; CDR3nt: TGCGCCAGCAGCCCGGGGGGCGGAGCCACAGATACGCAGTACTTC
v_gene: TRBV5-1; j_gene: TRBJ2-1; len: 14; abundance: many; d_gene: .; CDR3aa: CASSRGTVGNEQFF; CDR3nt: TGCGCCAGCAGCCGCGGGACAGTAGGCAATGAGCAGTTCTTC
v_gene: TRBV6-5; j_gene: TRBJ2-1; len: 15; abundance: many; d_gene: .; CDR3aa: CASSLAPPSYNEQFF; CDR3nt: TGTGCCAGCAGCTTAGCGCCGCCCTCCTACAATGAGCAGTTCTTC
v_gene: TRBV10-2; j_gene: TRBJ2-4; len: 14; abundance: .; d_gene: TRBD1; CDR3aa: CGSRGPGARSTQYF; CDR3nt: TGCGGCAGCAGGGGGCCGGGAGCCAGAAGTACTCAGTACTTT
v_gene: TRBV11-3; j_gene: TRBJ2-3; len: 12; abundance: once; d_gene: .; CDR3aa: CASSPGTDTQYF; CDR3nt: TGTGCCAGCAGCCCTGGCACAGATACGCAGTATTTT
v_gene: TRBV6-1; j_gene: TRBJ2-5; len: 16; abundance: .; d_gene: TRBD2; CDR3aa: CASGGAGGGDEDTQYF; CDR3nt: TGTGCCAGCGGGGGAGCCGGGGGAGGGGACGAGGATACCCAGTACTTC
v_gene: TRBV19; j_gene: TRBJ2-7; len: 14; abundance: .; d_gene: .; CDR3aa: CASSIDYASREQYF; CDR3nt: TGTGCCAGTAGTATTGACTATGCCTCACGCGAGCAGTACTTC